This T cell receptor beta chain was observed in a study of blood T cell repertoires in COVID-19. Study-wide context: Italy, Spain and the United States were the sources of the convalescent and acute COVID-19 samples. T cells, B-cell-depleted T cells, or PBMCs supplied cDNA or gDNA.

Germline V lookup: CDR1 MNHEY, CDR2 SVGAGI. Trimming took 4 bases from V and 3 from J; bases not matched to a gene: 4. There are 15 residues in the CDR3. Study processing details: Reference gene primer amplification in the assay estimated nucleated cell counts. Method: immunoSEQ multiplex PCR; TCRdb's copy keeps in-frame clones and lacks some. V, J and clone size were drawn from that table, and D and trimming were deduced from the DNA. The sample shows approximately 120,000 clones, roughly 76% of them seen only once. The clonotype was recovered from a human donor in a cohort sampled during active COVID-19. Sequenced: peripheral blood. The chain carries TRBV6-5 and TRBJ1-4; 8 nucleotides align to TRBD1. The CDR3 is CASSLTTGANEKLFF. CDR3 coding DNA: TGTGCCAGCAGTTTAACGACAGGGGCTAATGAAAAACTGTTTTTT.